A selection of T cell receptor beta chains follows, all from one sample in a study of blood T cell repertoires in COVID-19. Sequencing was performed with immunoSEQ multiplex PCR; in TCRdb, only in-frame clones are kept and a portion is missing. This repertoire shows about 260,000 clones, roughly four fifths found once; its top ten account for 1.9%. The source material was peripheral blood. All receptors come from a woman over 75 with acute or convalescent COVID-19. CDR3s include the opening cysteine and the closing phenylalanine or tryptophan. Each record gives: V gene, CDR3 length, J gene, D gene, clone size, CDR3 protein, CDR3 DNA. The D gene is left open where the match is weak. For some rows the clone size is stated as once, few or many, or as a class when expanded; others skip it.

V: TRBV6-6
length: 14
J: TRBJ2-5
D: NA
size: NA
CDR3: CASSTAGSRGTQYF
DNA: TGTGCCAGCAGTACAGCGGGCTCCCGGGGGACCCAGTACTTC

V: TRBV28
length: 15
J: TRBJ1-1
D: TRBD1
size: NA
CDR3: CASSDHRGRGTEAFF
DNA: TGTGCCAGCAGTGATCACAGGGGGAGAGGCACTGAAGCTTTCTTT

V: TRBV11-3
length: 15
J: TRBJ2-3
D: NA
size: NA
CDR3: CASSSRQARTDTQYF
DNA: TGTGCCAGCAGCTCACGACAGGCCCGCACAGATACGCAGTATTTT

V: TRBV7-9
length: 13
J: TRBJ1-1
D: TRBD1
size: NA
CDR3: CASSLAGQTEAFF
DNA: TGTGCCAGCAGCTTAGCGGGACAGACTGAAGCTTTCTTT

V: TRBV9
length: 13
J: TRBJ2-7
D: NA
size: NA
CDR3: CASRLDRAYEQYF
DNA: TGTGCCAGCAGATTGGACAGAGCCTACGAGCAGTACTTC

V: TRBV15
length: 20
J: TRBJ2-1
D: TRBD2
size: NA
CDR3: CATSRGRVGTSGRTYNEQFF
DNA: TGTGCCACCAGCAGAGGAAGGGTTGGGACTAGCGGGCGAACCTACAATGAGCAGTTCTTC

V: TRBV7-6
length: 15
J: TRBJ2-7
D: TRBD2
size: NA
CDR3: CASSLGGTSGSEQYF
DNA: TGTGCCAGCAGCTTAGGCGGGACTAGCGGGAGTGAGCAGTACTTC

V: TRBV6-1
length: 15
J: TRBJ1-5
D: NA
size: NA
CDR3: CASSESPGVRQPQHF
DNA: TGTGCCAGCAGTGAAAGCCCAGGGGTTCGGCAGCCCCAGCATTTT

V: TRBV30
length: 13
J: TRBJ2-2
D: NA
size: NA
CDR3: CAWGSGNTGELFF
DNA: TGTGCCTGGGGTAGTGGGAACACCGGGGAGCTGTTTTTT

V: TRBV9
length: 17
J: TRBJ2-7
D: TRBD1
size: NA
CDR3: CASSVGVGTVGTYEQYF
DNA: TGTGCCAGCAGCGTAGGCGTCGGGACAGTTGGGACCTACGAGCAGTACTTC

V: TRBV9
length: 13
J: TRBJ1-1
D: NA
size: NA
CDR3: CASSVAMNTEAFF
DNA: TGTGCCAGCAGCGTAGCCATGAACACTGAAGCTTTCTTT

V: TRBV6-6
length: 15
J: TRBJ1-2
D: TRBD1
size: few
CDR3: CASSYPGQPTYGYTF
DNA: TGTGCCAGCAGTTACCCGGGACAGCCAACCTATGGCTACACCTTC

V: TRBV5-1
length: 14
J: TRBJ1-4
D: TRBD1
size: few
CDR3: CASSYGQVNEKLFF
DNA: TGCGCCAGCAGCTACGGACAGGTTAATGAAAAACTGTTTTTT

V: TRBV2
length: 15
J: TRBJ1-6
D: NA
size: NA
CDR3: CASSAGSSYNSPLHF
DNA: TGTGCCAGCAGTGCCGGGAGCTCCTATAATTCACCCCTCCACTTT

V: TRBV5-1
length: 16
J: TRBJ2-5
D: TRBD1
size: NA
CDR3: CASGLTGGLIGETQYF
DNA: TGCGCCAGCGGATTAACAGGGGGCCTCATCGGAGAGACCCAGTACTTC

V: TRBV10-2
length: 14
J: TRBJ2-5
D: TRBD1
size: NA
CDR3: CATEGSGGQETQYF
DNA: TGCGCCACCGAGGGGTCAGGGGGCCAAGAGACCCAGTACTTC

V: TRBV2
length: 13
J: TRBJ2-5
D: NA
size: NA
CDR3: CASSGDNQETQYF
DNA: TGTGCCAGCAGCGGGGACAACCAAGAGACCCAGTACTTC

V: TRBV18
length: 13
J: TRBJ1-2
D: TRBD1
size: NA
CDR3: CASTDQGASGYTF
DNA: TGTGCCAGCACAGACCAGGGGGCGAGTGGCTACACCTTC

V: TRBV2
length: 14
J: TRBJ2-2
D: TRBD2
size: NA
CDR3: CASERGANTGELFF
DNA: TGTGCCAGCGAGCGGGGGGCAAACACCGGGGAGCTGTTTTTT

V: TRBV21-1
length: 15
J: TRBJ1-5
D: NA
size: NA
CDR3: CASSNRGDSNQPQHF
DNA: TGTGCCAGCAGCAACCGGGGGGATAGCAATCAGCCCCAGCATTTT

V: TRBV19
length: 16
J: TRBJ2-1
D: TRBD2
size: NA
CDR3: CASSTLTGLAANEQFF
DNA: TGTGCCAGTAGTACCCTCACGGGACTAGCAGCAAATGAGCAGTTCTTC

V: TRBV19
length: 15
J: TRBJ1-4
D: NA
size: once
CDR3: CASSPPGQPNEKLFF
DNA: TGTGCCAGTAGTCCCCCGGGACAACCTAATGAAAAACTGTTTTTT

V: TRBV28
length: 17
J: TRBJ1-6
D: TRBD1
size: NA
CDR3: CASSSPSGTGYNSPLHF
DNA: TGTGCCAGCAGTTCTCCTTCCGGGACAGGGTATAATTCACCCCTCCACTTT

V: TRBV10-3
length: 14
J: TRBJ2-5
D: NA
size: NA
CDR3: CAISDGGAQETQYF
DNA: TGTGCCATCAGTGATGGCGGGGCCCAAGAGACCCAGTACTTC

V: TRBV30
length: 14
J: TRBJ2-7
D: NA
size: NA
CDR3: CAWRKAASSYEQYF
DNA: TGTGCCTGGAGAAAGGCGGCGAGCTCCTACGAGCAGTACTTC

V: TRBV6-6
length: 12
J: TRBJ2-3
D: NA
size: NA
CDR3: CASTRGTDTQYF
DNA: TGTGCCAGCACCAGGGGCACAGATACGCAGTATTTT

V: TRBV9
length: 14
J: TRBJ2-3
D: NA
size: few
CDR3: CASTREQGTDTQYF
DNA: TGTGCCAGCACGAGGGAACAAGGCACAGATACGCAGTATTTT

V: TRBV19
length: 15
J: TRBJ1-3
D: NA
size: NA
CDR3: CASSISGGSGNTIYF
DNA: TGTGCCAGTAGTATATCCGGGGGCTCTGGAAACACCATATATTTT

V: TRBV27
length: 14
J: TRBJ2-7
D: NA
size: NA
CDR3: CASSTPGLIYEQYF
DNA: TGTGCCAGCAGTACCCCCGGACTGATCTACGAGCAGTACTTC

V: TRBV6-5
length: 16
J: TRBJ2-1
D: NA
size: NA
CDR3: CASSYSRPFVLHEQFF
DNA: TGTGCCAGCAGTTACTCGCGGCCGTTCGTACTCCATGAGCAGTTCTTC

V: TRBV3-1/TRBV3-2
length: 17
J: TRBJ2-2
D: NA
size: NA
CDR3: CASSQLTGSRATGELFF
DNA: TGTGCCAGCAGCCAATTAACAGGGTCGCGTGCCACCGGGGAGCTGTTTTTT

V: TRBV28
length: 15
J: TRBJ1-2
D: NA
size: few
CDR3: CATPKFPRGGDGYTF
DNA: TGTGCCACACCTAAATTCCCTAGAGGAGGCGATGGCTACACCTTC

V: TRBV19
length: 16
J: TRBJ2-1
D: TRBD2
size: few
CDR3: CASSIVGAGVWDEQFF
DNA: TGTGCCAGTAGTATAGTGGGAGCGGGAGTTTGGGATGAGCAGTTCTTC

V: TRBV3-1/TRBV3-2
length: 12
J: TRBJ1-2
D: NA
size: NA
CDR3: CASRGGNYGYTF
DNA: TGTGCCAGTAGGGGGGGAAACTATGGCTACACCTTC

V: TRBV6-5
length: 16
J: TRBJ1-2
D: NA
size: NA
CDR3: CASSYSMADSGYGYTF
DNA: TGTGCCAGCAGTTACTCGATGGCGGACTCGGGATATGGCTACACCTTC

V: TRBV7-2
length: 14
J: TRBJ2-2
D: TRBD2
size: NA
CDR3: CASSPVGLAGELFF
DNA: TGTGCCAGCAGCCCCGTGGGACTAGCCGGGGAGCTGTTTTTT

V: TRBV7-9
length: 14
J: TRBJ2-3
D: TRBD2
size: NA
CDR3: CASSFAGGADTQYF
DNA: TGTGCCAGCAGCTTCGCGGGAGGGGCAGATACGCAGTATTTT

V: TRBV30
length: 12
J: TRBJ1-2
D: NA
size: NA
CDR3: CAWSGSERSYTF
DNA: TGTGCCTGGAGTGGATCTGAGCGTAGCTACACCTTC

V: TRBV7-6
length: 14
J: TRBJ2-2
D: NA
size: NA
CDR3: CASSLLTNTGELFF
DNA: TGTGCCAGCAGCTTATTAACGAACACCGGGGAGCTGTTTTTT

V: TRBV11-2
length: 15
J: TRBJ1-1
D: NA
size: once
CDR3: CASSLGRLEGTEAFF
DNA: TGTGCCAGCAGCCTGGGACGATTGGAGGGCACTGAAGCTTTCTTT

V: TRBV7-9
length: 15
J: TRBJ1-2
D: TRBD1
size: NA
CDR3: CASSLDRGPNYGYTF
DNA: TGTGCCAGCAGCCTCGACAGGGGGCCTAACTATGGCTACACCTTC

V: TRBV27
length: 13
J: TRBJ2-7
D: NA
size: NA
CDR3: CASHGDISYEQYF
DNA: TGTGCCAGCCATGGGGACATATCCTACGAGCAGTACTTC

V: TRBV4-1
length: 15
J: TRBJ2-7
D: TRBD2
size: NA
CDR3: CASSRGTSVSYEQYF
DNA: TGCGCCAGCAGCCGTGGGACTAGCGTCTCCTACGAGCAGTACTTC

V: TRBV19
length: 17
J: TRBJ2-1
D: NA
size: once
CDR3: CASSILDSRSSYNEQFF
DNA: TGTGCCAGTAGTATTCTGGACTCCCGAAGCTCCTACAATGAGCAGTTCTTC

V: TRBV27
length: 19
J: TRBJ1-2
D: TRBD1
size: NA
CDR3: CASSLAPGQGPSSDYGYTF
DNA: TGTGCCAGCAGTTTGGCCCCGGGACAGGGCCCATCCTCCGACTATGGCTACACCTTC

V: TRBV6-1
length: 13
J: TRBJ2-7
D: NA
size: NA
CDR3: CASSDRQALEQYF
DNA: TGTGCCAGCAGTGATAGACAGGCACTCGAGCAGTACTTC

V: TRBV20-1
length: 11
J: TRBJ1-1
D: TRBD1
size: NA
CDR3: CSAAGQGKAFF
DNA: TGCAGTGCGGCCGGACAGGGGAAAGCTTTCTTT

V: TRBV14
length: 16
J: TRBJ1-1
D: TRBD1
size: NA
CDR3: CASSQPGQGRTKEAFF
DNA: TGTGCCAGCAGCCAACCGGGACAGGGAAGAACAAAAGAAGCTTTCTTT

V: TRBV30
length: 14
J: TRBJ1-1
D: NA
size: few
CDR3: CAWTRKQGRTEAFF
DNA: TGTGCCTGGACACGTAAACAGGGTAGGACTGAAGCTTTCTTT

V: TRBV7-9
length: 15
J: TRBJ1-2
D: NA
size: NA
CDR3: CASSPGQTTNYGYTF
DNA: TGTGCCAGCAGCCCTGGACAGACCACTAACTATGGCTACACCTTC

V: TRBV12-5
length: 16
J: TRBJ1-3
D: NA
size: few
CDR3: CASGLRPGVGENTIYF
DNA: TGTGCTAGTGGTTTGAGGCCGGGGGTTGGAGAAAACACCATATATTTT

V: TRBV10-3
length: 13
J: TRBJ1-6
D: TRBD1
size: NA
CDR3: CAISPTGGSPLHF
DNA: TGTGCCATCAGTCCGACAGGGGGTTCACCCCTCCACTTT

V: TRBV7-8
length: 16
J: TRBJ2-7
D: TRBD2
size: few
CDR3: CASSLGTSGRSYEQYF
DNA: TGTGCCAGCAGCTTAGGGACTAGCGGGAGATCCTACGAGCAGTACTTC